These 32 T cell receptor beta chains were all obtained from the same sample, sequenced in a study of shared clonotypes between healthy human individuals. Assay used: immunoSEQ multiplex PCR; TCRdb lists only in-frame clones, some missing. The table has a few million clones, over 90% seen once; the top ten hold around 0.4%. Sequencing was done on a sample of naive CD4+ T cells from PBMCs. Subset noted: CD45RA+ positively selected. These receptor sequences come from a man between 18 and 29 years old in good health. Some clones in this sample may be carry-over from other donors' samples.

The chain employs TRBV27 and TRBJ2-7, with a weak D call TRBD2 (6 bases). Per germline, CDR1 MNHEY and CDR2 SMNVEV (reference sequence). The CDR3 is 16 amino acids. V was clipped by 3 bases and J by 2 bases, with 17 bases between them. The CDR3 bases are TGTGCCAGCAGTTTTATCAGGCGGGGACGGACCTACGAGCAGTACTTC. Translating gives CASSFIRRGRTYEQYF.

V usage is TRBV9 and J usage is TRBJ2-1, with 15 positions matching TRBD2. Germline V CDR1 and CDR2: SGDLS, YYNGEE. The J segment lost 0 bases and the V segment lost 3 bases, leaving 16 bases of the junction unmatched. This CDR3 is 22 amino acids long. CDR3 in DNA: TGTGCCAGCAGCGCTCCGGGACGCGGGACTAGCGGGAGGCCCAGCTCCTACAATGAGCAGTTCTTC. The encoded protein is CASSAPGRGTSGRPSSYNEQFF. Filled out from reference TRBV9 and TRBJ2-1, the complete variable domain reads DSGVTQTPKHLITATGQRVTLRCSPRSGDLSVYWYQQSLDQGLQFLIQYYNGEERAKGNILERFSAQQFPDLHSELNLSSLELGDSALYFCASSAPGRGTSGRPSSYNEQFFGPGTRLTVL.

The J gene is TRBJ2-1, the V gene TRBV4-1; D perhaps matches TRBD1 (5 bases). Germline CDR1 and CDR2: MGHRA and YSYEKL. The CDR3 length is 17 residues. V lost 4 bases, J lost 0 bases, and 16 bases lay in between. CDR3 residues: CASSPDPQGSSYNEQFF. The DNA for the CDR3 is TGCGCCAGCAGCCCAGACCCGCAGGGAAGCTCCTACAATGAGCAGTTCTTC.

The chain carries TRBV28 and TRBJ1-2, with 7 bases aligning to TRBD1. Losses at the gene ends were 1 base for V and 6 bases for J; bases not matched to a gene: 11. Germline V lookup: CDR1 MDHEN, CDR2 SYDVKM. The CDR3 extends over 16 amino acids. CDR3 sequence reads: CASSLFEYRGRDGYTF. CDR3 DNA sequence: TGTGCCAGCAGTTTATTCGAGTACAGGGGAAGAGATGGCTACACCTTC.

This clone was seen a few times. The chain links TRBV6-5 to TRBJ1-1; D not resolved. There are 12 residues in the CDR3. V was trimmed by 9 bases and J by 0 bases, leaving 8 bases between them. Germline lookup yields CDR1 MNHEY and CDR2 SVGAGI. CDR3 region: CASTAVNTEAFF. For the CDR3, the DNA is TGTGCCAGTACGGCCGTGAACACTGAAGCTTTCTTT.

This clone was observed a handful of times. This rearrangement joins TRBV7-3 to TRBJ1-1; a possible D gene is TRBD1 (6 bases). The germline V gene encodes CDR1 SGHTA and CDR2 FQGTGA. V was clipped by 2 bases and J by 4 bases, with 11 bases between them. The CDR3 has 14 amino acids. CDR3 sequence reads: CASSLQGTGTEAFF. DNA of the CDR3: TGTGCCAGCAGCTTACAGGGGACTGGCACTGAAGCTTTCTTT.

To note about this clone: This sample also contains other DNA sequences that code for the same CDR3. The chain employs TRBV20-1 and TRBJ2-7; no firm D call. The CDR3 loop spans 11 amino acids. V dropped 6 bases and J dropped 2 bases, with 8 bases sitting between them. Germline-derived CDR1 and CDR2 are DFQATT and SNEGSKA (reference sequence). CDR3 residues: CSAPRTYEQYF. The CDR3 nucleotides are TGCAGTGCCCCCCGGACCTACGAGCAGTACTTC.

The chain combines TRBV21-1 with TRBJ1-2; the table's D call of TRBD1 was not tested on the DNA. TRBV21-1 is marked as a pseudogene. The CDR3 loop spans 16 amino acids. The CDR3 DNA reads as TGTGCCAGCGGAATTTCTCGACAGGGGTTCAACTATGGCTACACCTTC. Translation: CASGISRQGFNYGYTF.

The gene calls are TRBV6-1 and TRBJ2-2; possibly TRBD2 for D (5 bases). The CDR3 covers 17 residues. Germline values: CDR1 MNHNS, CDR2 SASEGT. Trimming stripped 0 bases from V and 11 bases from J, with 22 bases between. The CDR3 loop reads CASSEAGHARFGNELFF. In nucleotides, the CDR3 is TGTGCCAGCAGTGAAGCCGGCCACGCACGGTTCGGGAACGAGCTGTTTTTT.

V gene TRBV19 combines with J gene TRBJ1-2; D is possibly TRBD1 (6 bases). The germline CDR1 and CDR2 sequences are LNHDA and SQIVND (reference sequence). Trimming removed 1 base at V and 7 bases at J, with 10 bases between. The CDR3 runs 13 residues. The CDR3 sequence: CASSIGGAIGYTF. The CDR3 DNA follows: TGTGCCAGTAGTATAGGGGGGGCGATTGGCTACACCTTC.

This clone was observed a few times. V gene TRBV9 combines with J gene TRBJ1-1; 9 positions match TRBD1. V lost 4 bases and J lost 3; bases outside the gene matches: 4. Looked up from germline, CDR1 is SGDLS and CDR2 is YYNGEE. The CDR3 extends over 14 amino acids. The CDR3, as DNA: TGTGCCAGCAGCAAACAGGGGGCTGACACTGAAGCTTTCTTT. Its translation is CASSKQGADTEAFF.

The rearrangement links TRBV27 to TRBJ1-1; 10 nucleotides agree with TRBD1. The V and J ends lost 5 bases and 7 bases, in that order; junction bases with no gene match: 4. CDR1 MNHEY and CDR2 SMNVEV come from the germline V gene (reference sequence). The length of the CDR3 is 13 residues. CDR3 loop: CASSTTGGFEAFF. CDR3 in DNA: TGTGCCAGCAGTACGACAGGGGGCTTTGAAGCTTTCTTT.

Points on this clone: The same CDR3 also results from other DNA sequences found in this sample. The chain uses TRBV14 and TRBJ1-2; D is uncertain. The CDR3 is 13 amino acids. Germline V gene data show CDR1 as SGHDN and CDR2 as FVKESK. The ends were cut back, 1 base at V and 1 base at J, with 4 bases in the middle. The CDR3 DNA sequence: TGTGCCAGCAGCCAAGGCGTTAACTATGGCTACACCTTC. Amino acids: CASSQGVNYGYTF.

The chain combines TRBV5-5 with TRBJ2-2; a possible D gene is TRBD1 (6 bases). Germline V gene data show CDR1 as SGHKS and CDR2 as YYEKEE (reference sequence). This CDR3 has 16 residues. V was trimmed by 1 base and J by 3 bases, leaving 13 bases between them. In nucleotides, the CDR3 is TGTGCCAGCAGCTTGTTGGCAGGGGTGCACACCGGGGAGCTGTTTTTT. As protein: CASSLLAGVHTGELFF.

This rearrangement joins TRBV6-6 to TRBJ2-7; 8 nucleotides align to TRBD1. Germline V gene data show CDR1 as MNHNY and CDR2 as SVGAGI (reference sequence). V dropped 5 bases and J dropped 4; count of bases not matched to a gene: 7. This CDR3 is 14 amino acids long. In DNA form, the CDR3 reads TGTGCCAGCAGTGCACGGACAGGGTCATACGAGCAGTACTTC. This codes for CASSARTGSYEQYF.

This chain joins TRBV15 and TRBJ2-1; D may be TRBD1 (5 bases). Germline CDR1 reads LNHNV; CDR2 reads YYDKDF (reference sequence). Trimming stripped 4 bases from V and 0 bases from J, with 13 bases between. There are 16 residues in the CDR3. CDR3 bases: TGTGCCACCAGCACCTACCAGGGCAGCTCCTACAATGAGCAGTTCTTC. Protein product: CATSTYQGSSYNEQFF.

The CDR3 region is CASTNSAPAYGYTF. The CDR3, as DNA: TGTGCCAGTACGAACAGCGCTCCTGCCTATGGCTACACCTTC. V and J are TRBV28 and TRBJ1-2; D call uncertain. The germline V gene encodes CDR1 MDHEN and CDR2 SYDVKM. The CDR3 is 14 amino acids. Trimming shortened V by 9 bases and J by 4 bases, and 18 bases separated the two germline ends.

This chain connects TRBV6-5 to TRBJ2-1; D gene unclear. The V and J ends lost 6 bases and 0 bases respectively, with 12 bases between them. The CDR3 runs 15 residues. CDR1 MNHEY and CDR2 SVGAGI come from the germline V gene. The DNA of the CDR3 is TGTGCCAGCAGCCTCCTACAGAGCTCCTACAATGAGCAGTTCTTC. Amino acid sequence: CASSLLQSSYNEQFF.

This clone came up a few times. V is TRBV29-1 and J is TRBJ1-1, with D hard to call. Germline loops: CDR1 SQVTM, CDR2 ANQGSEA. This CDR3 contains 15 residues. With 6 bases removed from V and 1 base from J, the gap between germline ends came to 18 bases. The CDR3 protein is CSVGKPPPGNTEAFF. The CDR3 bases are TGCAGCGTGGGGAAACCTCCGCCAGGGAACACTGAAGCTTTCTTT.

The J gene is TRBJ2-1, the V gene TRBV30, with D perhaps TRBD2 (6 bases). With 6 bases removed from V and 0 bases from J, the gap between germline ends came to 18 bases. Germline V gene data show CDR1 as GTSNPN and CDR2 as SVGIG (reference sequence). This CDR3 is built from 16 residues. The CDR3 region has the DNA TGTGCCTGCAGCGATAATAGCGGAGGCTCCTACAATGAGCAGTTCTTC. The encoded protein is CACSDNSGGSYNEQFF.

The V call is TRBV11-2, the J call TRBJ2-3, with a weak D call TRBD2 (5 bases). The germline V and J ends were trimmed by 4 bases and 2 bases, with 16 bases remaining between them. The germline V gene encodes CDR1 SGHAT and CDR2 FQNNGV. The CDR3 has 16 residues. The CDR3 loop reads CASSSLIQRNTDTQYF. CDR3 nucleotides: TGTGCCAGCAGCTCCCTGATCCAGCGGAACACAGATACGCAGTATTTT.

V and J are TRBV19 and TRBJ2-1; 7 bases line up with TRBD2. Unmatched junction bases numbered 11, after V lost 1 base and J lost 8 bases. The CDR3 is made up of 16 amino acids. Germline lookup yields CDR1 LNHDA and CDR2 SQIVND (reference sequence). This CDR3 reads CASSIVRGSSAHEQFF. The DNA for the CDR3 is TGTGCCAGTAGTATAGTCCGCGGGAGTAGCGCCCATGAGCAGTTCTTC.

The chain joins TRBV27 to TRBJ2-5; D possibly corresponds to TRBD2 (6 bases). V was clipped by 11 bases and J by 5 bases, with 21 bases between them. Germline V CDR1 and CDR2: MNHEY, SMNVEV (reference sequence). This CDR3 is built from 14 residues. Here the CDR3 reads CASRVSLAGETQYF. In nucleotides, the CDR3 is TGTGCCTCTCGGGTCTCACTAGCCGGCGAGACCCAGTACTTC.

The V call is TRBV19, the J call TRBJ2-3; D is undetermined. This CDR3 contains 12 residues. The V and J ends lost 6 bases and 2 bases respectively, with 6 bases between them. Germline V lookup: CDR1 LNHDA, CDR2 SQIVND (reference sequence). The CDR3 DNA follows: TGTGCCAGTAGCACCTTCACAGATACGCAGTATTTT. Its translation: CASSTFTDTQYF.

The J gene is TRBJ1-4, the V gene TRBV7-2, with 7 bases aligning to TRBD1. The CDR3 contains 16 residues. V dropped 2 bases and J dropped 3; count of bases not matched to a gene: 6. Germline CDR1 is SGHTA and CDR2 is FQGNSA. Here the CDR3 reads CASSLNRGIANEKLFF. As DNA, the CDR3 is TGTGCCAGCAGCTTAAACAGGGGTATAGCTAATGAAAAACTGTTTTTT.

This chain joins TRBV5-8 and TRBJ1-3; no reliable D call. Germline CDR1 SGHTS, CDR2 YDEGEE. This CDR3 spans 12 amino acids. V gave up 3 bases and J gave up 3 bases, with 4 bases separating them. CDR3 in amino acids: CASSWVGNTIYF. Here the CDR3 DNA reads TGTGCCAGCAGCTGGGTTGGAAACACCATATATTTT.

The V call is TRBV18, the J call TRBJ1-2; maybe TRBD1 (6 bases). Trimming removed 2 bases from V and 4 bases from J, with 14 bases in between. This CDR3 is 15 amino acids long. Germline values: CDR1 KGHSH, CDR2 LQKENI. The CDR3: CASSPSQGTVYGYTF. The CDR3 DNA follows: TGTGCCAGCTCACCAAGTCAGGGGACTGTCTATGGCTACACCTTC.

This chain links TRBV7-9 with TRBJ2-7; the D gene is possibly TRBD2 (5 bases). In germline, CDR1 is SEHNR, CDR2 FQNEAQ (reference sequence). The V and J ends lost 5 bases and 0 bases respectively, with 14 bases between them. The CDR3 extends over 15 amino acids. The CDR3 DNA is TGTGCCAGCAGCACACGGACCGGGGTCTCCTACGAGCAGTACTTC. Translating gives CASSTRTGVSYEQYF.

As regards this clone: This sample also contains other DNA sequences that code for the same CDR3. The rearrangement links TRBV6-5 to TRBJ1-1; D is possibly TRBD1 (5 bases). Trimming took off 5 bases at V and 8 bases at J, with 12 bases between the two ends. The CDR3 runs to 12 residues. The germline gives CDR1 MNHEY, CDR2 SVGAGI. The CDR3 DNA reads as TGTGCCAGCAGTCGCACAGGTCACGAAGCTTTCTTT. Protein product: CASSRTGHEAFF.

The table lists this clone with a count of one. The rearrangement joins TRBV9 to TRBJ2-1; 11 bases map to TRBD2. This CDR3 is built from 18 residues. Per the germline V gene, CDR1 is SGDLS and CDR2 is YYNGEE. J was trimmed by 7 bases and V by 4 bases; bases with no gene match: 16. DNA of the CDR3: TGTGCCAGCAGCCCCAGTCCTCTTCTAGCGGGAGGTGGTAATGAGCAGTTCTTC. The encoded protein is CASSPSPLLAGGGNEQFF.

This chain links TRBV5-1 with TRBJ2-3, with 7 positions matching TRBD2. Trimming at V came to 6 bases and at J to 1 base, leaving 8 bases not matched to a gene. The CDR3 length is 15 residues. The germline gives CDR1 SGHRS, CDR2 YFSETQ. The CDR3 region has the DNA TGCGCCAGCAACCCTTGGGCGGGAGGCACAGATACGCAGTATTTT. Protein: CASNPWAGGTDTQYF.

The chain recombines TRBV28 with TRBJ2-4, with 7 bases identical to TRBD2. CDR3 length: 15 residues. The germline CDR1 and CDR2 sequences are MDHEN and SYDVKM. The J segment lost 1 base and the V segment lost 7 bases, leaving 7 bases of the junction unmatched. The chain's CDR3 is CASTGGGLAKNIQYF. The CDR3 DNA is TGTGCCAGCACTGGGGGAGGGTTGGCCAAAAACATTCAGTACTTC. Complete variable domain (other parts from reference TRBV28 and TRBJ2-4): DVKVTQSSRYLVKRTGEKVFLECVQDMDHENMFWYRQDPGLGLRLIYFSYDVKMKEKGDIPEGYSVSREKKERFSLILESASTNQTSMYLCASTGGGLAKNIQYFGAGTRLSVL.